One sample yielded the 5 T cell receptor beta chains listed below, sequenced in a study of cytomegalovirus exposure and HLA in healthy donors. Assay: immunoSEQ multiplex PCR; the TCRdb copy retains only in-frame clones and omits some. The sample includes over 150,000 clones, 89% of them seen just once. The sample comprised PBMCs. The receptors were sampled from a woman aged 18 to 35 in good health and CMV-seropositive.

The chain carries TRBV7-6 and TRBJ1-4, with 9 bases lining up with TRBD1. Germline loops: CDR1 SGHVS, CDR2 FNYEAQ. V trimming: 4 bases; J trimming: 7 bases; junction bases outside the gene matches: 4. This CDR3 has 14 residues. CDR3: CASSSTGGGEKLFF. The CDR3 nucleotides read TGTGCCAGCAGCTCGACAGGGGGGGGTGAAAAACTGTTTTTT.

The V and J genes are TRBV7-8 and TRBJ2-4; unclear D gene. Germline V gives CDR1 SGHVS, CDR2 FQNEAQ. CDR3 length: 12 residues. The V and J ends lost 2 bases and 8 bases respectively, with 7 bases between them. In nucleotides, the CDR3 is TGTGCCAGCAGCTTATCGGTAGACATTCAGTACTTC. Translation gives CASSLSVDIQYF.

This chain connects TRBV29-1 to TRBJ1-3; 8 bases line up with TRBD1. The CDR3 runs 14 residues. J gave up 2 bases and V 2 bases, and 2 bases lay outside the gene matches. Germline CDR1 is SQVTM and CDR2 is ANQGSEA. The CDR3 loop reads CSVESRGPGNTIYF. The CDR3 bases are TGCAGCGTTGAAAGCAGGGGGCCTGGAAACACCATATATTTT.

The rearrangement links TRBV27 to TRBJ2-4, with 7 bases identical to TRBD2. The CDR3 has 17 residues. V trimming: 5 bases; J trimming: 1 base; junction bases outside the gene matches: 11. Germline assignment: CDR1 MNHEY and CDR2 SMNVEV (reference sequence). As DNA, the CDR3 is TGTGCCAGCAGTGGACTACAGAGCGGGGTCGCCAAAAACATTCAGTACTTC. Protein product: CASSGLQSGVAKNIQYF.

The genes are TRBV7-9 and TRBJ2-7, with 13 bases lining up with TRBD2. The V and J ends lost 5 bases and 6 bases, in that order; junction bases with no gene match: 7. Per the germline V gene, CDR1 is SEHNR and CDR2 is FQNEAQ (reference sequence). The CDR3 consists of 15 residues. CDR3 nucleotide sequence: TGTGCCAGCAGCCCGGGACTAGCGGGATCGGTCGAGCAGTACTTC. Protein sequence: CASSPGLAGSVEQYF.